This T cell receptor beta chain is from a study of T cell responses to AZD1222 COVID-19 vaccine. CDR1 and CDR2 (germline): SGHVS, FNYEAQ. The germline V and J ends were trimmed by 3 bases and 4 bases, with 14 bases remaining between them. The CDR3 consists of 15 residues. General study findings and limits: Donors, mostly white British, included more females; clonal diversity was possibly underestimated. Reportedly, nearly half the spike-specific TCRs target unmutated variant regions.

Pooled samples include second doses given at about 4 or 12 weeks. Produced via immunoSEQ multiplex PCR; TCRdb's table is partial and in-frame only. In the table there are roughly 100,000 clones, nearly 90% of which are singletons. A remark on this clone: The antigen is not known.

V and J are TRBV7-6 and TRBJ2-3; D remains ambiguous. The sample consisted of peripheral blood, taken 28 days after the second AZD1222 dose. This sequence was found in an adult who received the AZD1222 COVID-19 vaccine. CDR3 sequence (DNA): TGTGCCAGCAGCTTCGAGCGAACGTCCCCAGATACGCAGTATTTT. This translates into CASSFERTSPDTQYF.